The 9 T cell receptor beta chains below were found in one sample sequenced in a study of brain metastases from non-small cell lung cancer. The repertoire was sequenced with immunoSEQ multiplex PCR; TCRdb's copy has only in-frame clones and lacks some. The sample holds 2,500 to 3,500 clones, around 82% seen once. Sequenced input: primary lung tumor tissue. These receptors all stem from a donor aged 40 or older with non-small cell lung cancer.

The chain carries TRBV18 and TRBJ1-5; TRBD1 agrees at 8 bases. The CDR3 loop spans 15 amino acids. Germline lookup yields CDR1 KGHSH and CDR2 LQKENI. The ends lost 6 bases at V and 2 bases at J; junction bases unmatched: 6. Written as DNA, the CDR3 is TGTGCCAGCTCGCCCCAGGGACAGGGCAATCAGCCCCAGCATTTT. Protein: CASSPQGQGNQPQHF.

V is TRBV5-4 and J is TRBJ2-2; possible D gene TRBD2, 6 bases. Trimming shortened V by 6 bases and J by 4 bases, and 13 bases separated the two germline ends. This CDR3 comprises 14 residues. Germline V gene sequence: CDR1 SGHNT, CDR2 YYREEE (reference sequence). The CDR3 sequence is CASTRGGGTGELFF. The CDR3 nucleotides are TGTGCCAGCACCCGGGGAGGAGGCACCGGGGAGCTGTTTTTT. Combining the CDR3 with reference TRBV5-4 and TRBJ2-2 gives the whole variable domain ETGVTQSPTHLIKTRGQQVTLRCSSQSGHNTVSWYQQALGQGPQFIFQYYREEENGRGNFPPRFSGLQFPNYSSELNVNALELDDSALYLCASTRGGGTGELFFGEGSRLTVL.

This chain links TRBV4-3 with TRBJ2-7, with D uncertain. This CDR3 spans 16 amino acids. Trimming cost V 0 bases and J 1 base, with 13 bases left between them. Germline CDR1 LGHNA, CDR2 YSLEER. CDR3 in amino acids: CASSQDFPGESYEQYF. CDR3 bases: TGCGCCAGCAGCCAAGATTTCCCAGGCGAGTCCTACGAGCAGTACTTC.

This chain connects TRBV6-2 or TRBV6-3 to TRBJ2-7; 12 bases agree with TRBD1. CDR3 length: 15 residues. V dropped 6 bases and J dropped 5; count of bases not matched to a gene: 8. The germline gives CDR1 MNHEY, CDR2 SVGEGT. CDR3 loop: CASSPMGTGGDEQYF. DNA of the CDR3: TGTGCCAGCAGCCCCATGGGGACAGGGGGCGACGAGCAGTACTTC.

This CDR3 is CASSQEGQGHQPQHF. CDR3 bases: TGTGCCAGCAGCCAAGAAGGACAGGGGCACCAGCCCCAGCATTTT. The gene calls are TRBV3-1 (or the pseudogene TRBV3-2) and TRBJ1-5; 9 bases line up with TRBD1. Germline assignment: CDR1 LGHDT and CDR2 YNNKEL (reference sequence). This CDR3 spans 15 amino acids. V shed 0 bases, J shed 7 bases, and the junction held 4 bases outside the gene matches.

J is TRBJ1-5 and V is TRBV25-1; the D gene is possibly TRBD1 (5 bases). The germline V gene has CDR1 MGHDK and CDR2 SYGVNS. The CDR3 loop spans 13 amino acids. Trimming took off 3 bases at V and 7 bases at J, with 10 bases between the two ends. The CDR3 DNA follows: TGTGCCAGCAGTGATGGGGGAGGCCAGCCCCAGCATTTT. Encoded protein: CASSDGGGQPQHF. The whole variable domain, remainder taken from reference TRBV25-1 and TRBJ1-5, is EADIYQTPRYLVIGTGKKITLECSQTMGHDKMYWYQQDPGMELHLIHYSYGVNSTEKGDLSSESTVSRIRTEHFPLTLESARPSHTSQYLCASSDGGGQPQHFGDGTRLSIL.

This chain joins TRBV11-1 and TRBJ2-7; TRBD1 aligns across 7 bases. The germline V gene has CDR1 SGHAT and CDR2 FQDESV (reference sequence). With V trimmed by 4 bases and J by 5 bases, 8 bases remained unmatched. The CDR3 contains 14 residues. This CDR3 is CASSSRQGTNEQYF. CDR3 coding DNA: TGTGCCAGCAGCTCTCGACAGGGAACTAACGAGCAGTACTTC.

The chain joins TRBV6-5 to TRBJ2-1; TRBD1 might be the D (5 bases). Deletions cut 8 bases from V and 3 bases from J, with 11 bases between. CDR3 length: 13 amino acids. CDR1 MNHEY and CDR2 SVGAGI come from the germline V gene. CDR3 nucleotides: TGTGCCAGCGGGCGGACACACTACAATGAGCAGTTCTTC. This codes for CASGRTHYNEQFF.

This clone was found once. The same CDR3 can be traced to other DNA sequences in this sample. The V gene is TRBV24-1, the J gene TRBJ2-3; 11 bases are a match to TRBD2. The length of the CDR3 is 15 residues. The germline gives CDR1 KGHDR, CDR2 SFDVKD. The junction had 3 bases not matched to a gene; V was cut back by 3 bases and J by 5 bases. The CDR3 region has the DNA TGTGCCACCAGTGATCAACTAGCGGGAGTAGATACGCAGTATTTT. This gives the protein CATSDQLAGVDTQYF.